One TCR beta chain is described in this entry. This sample is drawn from a study of shared clonotypes between healthy human individuals. Assay used: immunoSEQ multiplex PCR; TCRdb lists only in-frame clones, some missing. The sample consists of some 680,000 clones, 73% of them appearing once. Between the trimmed V and J ends, which lost 5 bases and 6 bases, there was a span of 13 bases. CDR3 length equals 13 residues. Germline CDR1 and CDR2: MNHEY and SMNVEV (reference sequence). The receptor was derived from a woman aged 30 to 39 in good health. The material sequenced was memory CD4+ T cells sorted from blood. Subset indicated: CD45RA-negative fraction. The chain employs TRBV27 and TRBJ1-2; D not certain. CDR3 nucleotides: TGTGCCAGCAGTGTCTCAAGGTCCCATGGCTACACCTTC. Its protein product is CASSVSRSHGYTF.